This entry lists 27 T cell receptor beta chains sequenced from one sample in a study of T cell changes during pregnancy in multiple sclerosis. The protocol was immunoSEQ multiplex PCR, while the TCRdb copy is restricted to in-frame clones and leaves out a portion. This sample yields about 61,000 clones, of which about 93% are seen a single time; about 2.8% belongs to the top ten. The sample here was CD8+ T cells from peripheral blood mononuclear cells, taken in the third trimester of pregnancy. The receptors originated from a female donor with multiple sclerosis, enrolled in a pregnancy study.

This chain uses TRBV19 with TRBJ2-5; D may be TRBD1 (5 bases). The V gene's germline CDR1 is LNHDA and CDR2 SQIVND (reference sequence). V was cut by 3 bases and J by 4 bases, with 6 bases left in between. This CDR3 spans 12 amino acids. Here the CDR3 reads CASSMQGETQYF. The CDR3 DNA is TGTGCCAGTAGTATGCAGGGAGAGACCCAGTACTTC.

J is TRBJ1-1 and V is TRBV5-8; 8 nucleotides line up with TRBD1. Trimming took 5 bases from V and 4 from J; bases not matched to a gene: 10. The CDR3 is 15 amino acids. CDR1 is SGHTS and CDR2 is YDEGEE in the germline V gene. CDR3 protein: CASSQMTGVTTEAFF. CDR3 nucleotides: TGTGCCAGCAGTCAAATGACAGGGGTTACCACTGAAGCTTTCTTT.

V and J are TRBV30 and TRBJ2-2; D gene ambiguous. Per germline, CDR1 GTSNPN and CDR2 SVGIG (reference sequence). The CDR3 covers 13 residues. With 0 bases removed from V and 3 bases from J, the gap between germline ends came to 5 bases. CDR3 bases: TGTGCCTGGAGTGTATCGGACACCGGGGAGCTGTTTTTT. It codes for CAWSVSDTGELFF.

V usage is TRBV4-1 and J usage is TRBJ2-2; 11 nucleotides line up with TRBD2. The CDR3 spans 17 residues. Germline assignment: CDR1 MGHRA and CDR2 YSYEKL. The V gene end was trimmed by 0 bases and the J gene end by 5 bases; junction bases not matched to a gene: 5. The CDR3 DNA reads TGCGCCAGCAGCCAAGAGGTAGCGGGAGGGCGAACCGGGGAGCTGTTTTTT. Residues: CASSQEVAGGRTGELFF.

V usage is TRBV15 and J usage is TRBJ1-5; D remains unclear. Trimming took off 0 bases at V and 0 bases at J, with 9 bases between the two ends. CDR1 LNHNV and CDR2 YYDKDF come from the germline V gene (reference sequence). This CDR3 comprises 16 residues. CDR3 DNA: TGTGCCACCAGCAGAGATCACAGCCATAGCAATCAGCCCCAGCATTTT. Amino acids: CATSRDHSHSNQPQHF.

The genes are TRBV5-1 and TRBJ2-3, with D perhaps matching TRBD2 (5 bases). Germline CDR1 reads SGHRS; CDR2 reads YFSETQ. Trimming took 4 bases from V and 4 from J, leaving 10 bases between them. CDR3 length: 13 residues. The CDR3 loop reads CASSPTMADTQYF. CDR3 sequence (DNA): TGCGCCAGCAGCCCGACTATGGCAGATACGCAGTATTTT.

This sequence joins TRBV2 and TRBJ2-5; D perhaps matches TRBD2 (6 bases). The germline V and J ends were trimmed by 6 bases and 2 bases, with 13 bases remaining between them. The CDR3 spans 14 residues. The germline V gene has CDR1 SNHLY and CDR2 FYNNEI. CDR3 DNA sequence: TGTGCCAGCAGGCGGGGTTTCGGTCAAGAGACCCAGTACTTC. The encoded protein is CASRRGFGQETQYF. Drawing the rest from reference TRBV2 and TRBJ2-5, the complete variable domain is EPEVTQTPSHQVTQMGQEVILRCVPISNHLYFYWYRQILGQKVEFLVSFYNNEISEKSEIFDDQFSVERPDGSNFTLKIRSTKLEDSAMYFCASRRGFGQETQYFGPGTRLLVL.

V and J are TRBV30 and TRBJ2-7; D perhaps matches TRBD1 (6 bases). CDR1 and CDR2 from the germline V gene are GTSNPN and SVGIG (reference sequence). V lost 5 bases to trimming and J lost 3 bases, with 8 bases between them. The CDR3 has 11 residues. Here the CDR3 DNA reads TGTGCCTGGTCAGGGGACTACGAGCAGTACTTC. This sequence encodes CAWSGDYEQYF.

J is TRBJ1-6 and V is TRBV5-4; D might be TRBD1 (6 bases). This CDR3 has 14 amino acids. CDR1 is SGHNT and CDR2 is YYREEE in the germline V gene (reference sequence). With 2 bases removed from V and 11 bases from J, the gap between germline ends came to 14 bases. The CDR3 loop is CASSFNRERAPLHF. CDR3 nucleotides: TGTGCCAGCAGCTTTAACAGGGAGAGGGCACCCCTCCACTTT.

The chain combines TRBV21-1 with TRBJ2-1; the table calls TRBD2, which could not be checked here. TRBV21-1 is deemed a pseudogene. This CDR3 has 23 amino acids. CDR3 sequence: CASSKAGTSGRAERGGVYNEQFF. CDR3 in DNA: TGTGCCAGCAGCAAGGCCGGGACTAGCGGGAGGGCCGAGAGAGGAGGGGTCTACAATGAGCAGTTCTTC.

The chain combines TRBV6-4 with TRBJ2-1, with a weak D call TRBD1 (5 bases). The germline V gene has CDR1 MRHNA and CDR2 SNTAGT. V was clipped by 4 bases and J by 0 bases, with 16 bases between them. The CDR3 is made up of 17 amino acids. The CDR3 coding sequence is TGTGCCAGCAGTGCCCTTCCACAGGAGATCTCCTACAATGAGCAGTTCTTC. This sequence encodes CASSALPQEISYNEQFF.

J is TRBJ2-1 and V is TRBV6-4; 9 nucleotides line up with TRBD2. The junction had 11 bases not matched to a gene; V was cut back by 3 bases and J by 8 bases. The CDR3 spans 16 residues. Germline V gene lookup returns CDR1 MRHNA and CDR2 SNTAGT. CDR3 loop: CASSESTAGGGDEQFF. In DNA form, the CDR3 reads TGTGCCAGCAGTGAGTCCACAGCGGGGGGTGGCGATGAGCAGTTCTTC.

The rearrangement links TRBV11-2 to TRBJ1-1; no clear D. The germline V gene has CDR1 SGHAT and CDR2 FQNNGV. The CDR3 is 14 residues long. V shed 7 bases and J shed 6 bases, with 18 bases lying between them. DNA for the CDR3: TGTGCCAGCACCCCCTCGTCAGTCTGGTCTGAAGCTTTCTTT. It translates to CASTPSSVWSEAFF.

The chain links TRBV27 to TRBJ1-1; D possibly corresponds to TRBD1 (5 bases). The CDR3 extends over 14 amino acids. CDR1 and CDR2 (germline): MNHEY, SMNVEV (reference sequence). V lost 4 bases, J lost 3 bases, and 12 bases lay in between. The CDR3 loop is CASSSQVAHTEAFF. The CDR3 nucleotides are TGTGCCAGCAGTTCACAGGTGGCCCACACTGAAGCTTTCTTT.

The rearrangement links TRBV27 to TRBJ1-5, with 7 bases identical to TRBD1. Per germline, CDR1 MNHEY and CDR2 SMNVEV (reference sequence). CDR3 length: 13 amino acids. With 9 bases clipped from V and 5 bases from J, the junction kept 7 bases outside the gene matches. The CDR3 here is CASKGQVDQPQHF. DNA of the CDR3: TGTGCCAGTAAAGGACAGGTAGATCAGCCCCAGCATTTT.

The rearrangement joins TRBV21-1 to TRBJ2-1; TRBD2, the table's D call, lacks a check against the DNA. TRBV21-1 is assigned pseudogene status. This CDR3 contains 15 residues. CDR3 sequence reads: CASSKGLERSPEQFF. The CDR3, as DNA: TGTGCCAGCAGCAAAGGGCTAGAACGGTCCCCTGAGCAGTTCTTC.

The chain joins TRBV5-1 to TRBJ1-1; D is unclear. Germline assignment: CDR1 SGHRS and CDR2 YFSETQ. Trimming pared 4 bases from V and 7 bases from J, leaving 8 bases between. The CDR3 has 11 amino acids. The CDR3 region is CASSGSGEAFF. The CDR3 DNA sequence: TGCGCCAGCAGCGGCAGCGGTGAAGCTTTCTTT.

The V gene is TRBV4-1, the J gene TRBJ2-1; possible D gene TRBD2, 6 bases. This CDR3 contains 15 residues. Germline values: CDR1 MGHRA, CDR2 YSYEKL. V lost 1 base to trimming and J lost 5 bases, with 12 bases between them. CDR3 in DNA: TGCGCCAGCAGCCAAGTCCGGGGGAGCAACAATGAGCAGTTCTTC. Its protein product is CASSQVRGSNNEQFF.

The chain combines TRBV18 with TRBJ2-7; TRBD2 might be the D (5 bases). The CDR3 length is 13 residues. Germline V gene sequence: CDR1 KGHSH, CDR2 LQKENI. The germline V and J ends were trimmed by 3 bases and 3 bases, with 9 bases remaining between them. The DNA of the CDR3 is TGTGCCAGCTCACCTGGACTGAACTACGAGCAGTACTTC. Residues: CASSPGLNYEQYF.

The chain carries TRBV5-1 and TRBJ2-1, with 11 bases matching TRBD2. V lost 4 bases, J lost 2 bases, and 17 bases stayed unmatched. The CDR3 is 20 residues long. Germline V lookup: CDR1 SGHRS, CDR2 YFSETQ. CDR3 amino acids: CASSRRTSGSAVSPYNEQFF. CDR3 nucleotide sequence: TGCGCCAGCAGCCGCCGAACTAGCGGGAGTGCCGTAAGTCCCTACAATGAGCAGTTCTTC.

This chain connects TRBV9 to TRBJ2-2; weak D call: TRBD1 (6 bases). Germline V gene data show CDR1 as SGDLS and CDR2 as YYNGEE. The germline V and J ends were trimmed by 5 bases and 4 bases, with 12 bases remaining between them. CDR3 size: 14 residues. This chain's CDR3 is CASSLTGSTGELFF. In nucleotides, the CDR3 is TGTGCCAGCAGTCTAACAGGGTCCACCGGGGAGCTGTTTTTT.

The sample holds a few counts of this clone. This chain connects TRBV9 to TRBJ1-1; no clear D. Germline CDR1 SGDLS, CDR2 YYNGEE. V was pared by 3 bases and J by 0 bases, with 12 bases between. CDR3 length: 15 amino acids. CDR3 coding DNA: TGTGCCAGCAGCGGAGACGGGATCATGAACACTGAAGCTTTCTTT. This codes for CASSGDGIMNTEAFF.

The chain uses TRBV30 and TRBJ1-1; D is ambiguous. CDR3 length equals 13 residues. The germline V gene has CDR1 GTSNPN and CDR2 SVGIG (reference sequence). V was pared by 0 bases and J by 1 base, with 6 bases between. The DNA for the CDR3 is TGTGCCTGGAGTGTCACGAGGAACACTGAAGCTTTCTTT. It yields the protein CAWSVTRNTEAFF.

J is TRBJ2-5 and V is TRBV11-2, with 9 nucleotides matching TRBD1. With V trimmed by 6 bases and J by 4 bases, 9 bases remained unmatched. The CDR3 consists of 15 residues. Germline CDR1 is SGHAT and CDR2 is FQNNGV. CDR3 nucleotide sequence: TGTGCCAGCAGGGACTGGATGGGACAGGGAGAGACCCAGTACTTC. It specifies CASRDWMGQGETQYF.

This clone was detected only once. For the CDR3, the DNA is TGCGCCAGCAGCTTGACCCCGGGACTTTGGGGGGAGCAGTACTTC. This encodes CASSLTPGLWGEQYF. The genes are TRBV5-1 and TRBJ2-7; tentatively, D is TRBD2 (6 bases). Germline V lookup: CDR1 SGHRS, CDR2 YFSETQ. V was cut by 1 base and J by 7 bases, with 18 bases left in between. The CDR3 spans 15 residues.

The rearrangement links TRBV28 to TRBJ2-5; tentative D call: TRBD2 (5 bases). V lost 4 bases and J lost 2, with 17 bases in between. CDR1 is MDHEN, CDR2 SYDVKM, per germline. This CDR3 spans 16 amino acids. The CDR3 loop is CASSSWTGNTQETQYF. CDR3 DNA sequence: TGTGCCAGCAGTTCCTGGACGGGAAACACACAAGAGACCCAGTACTTC.

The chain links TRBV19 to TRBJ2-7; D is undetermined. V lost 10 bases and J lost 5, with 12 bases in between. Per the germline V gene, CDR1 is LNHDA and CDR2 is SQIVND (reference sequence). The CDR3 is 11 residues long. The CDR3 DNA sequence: TGTGCCACCTCAAGTTACAACGAGCAGTACTTC. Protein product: CATSSYNEQYF. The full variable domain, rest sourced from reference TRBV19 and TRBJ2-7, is DGGITQSPKYLFRKEGQNVTLSCEQNLNHDAMYWYRQDPGQGLRLIYYSQIVNDFQKGDIAEGYSVSREKKESFPLTVTSAQKNPTAFYLCATSSYNEQYFGPGTRLTVT.